The T cell receptor beta chain described here comes from a study of T-cell reconstitution after alpha-beta-depleted transplantation in children. General observations from the study: Surviving thymic progenitors and recipient T cells were the source of high TCRbeta diversity at day 60 in some patients. T-cell counts and diversity at one year following transplant were attributed mainly to newly produced T cells. Roughly two months post-transplant, alpha-beta T cells reportedly originated from several hundred graft clones that had expanded.

CDR1 LGHDT and CDR2 YNNKEL come from the germline V gene (reference sequence). The CDR3 sequence is 18 residues long. V lost 2 bases, J lost 3 bases, and 13 bases stayed unmatched. Unique molecular identifiers were built into the TCRbeta library. TCRdb analysed the PCR reads with MiXCR anew, one entry per CDR3 protein. Among approximately 270,000 distinct CDR3 sequences listed, about 24% were seen once. This clonotype has more than one count but fewer than ten. The antigen is undetermined. Material: PBMCs, mostly from graft donor cells, obtained 360 days after TCRalphabeta/CD19-depleted stem cell transplant. This chain connects TRBV3-1 to TRBJ2-5; 9 nucleotides agree with TRBD1. The receptor's source is a female patient aged 2 to 10 who had a stem cell transplant for congenital amegakaryocytic thrombocytopenia, so the T cells may come from the graft donor. CDR3 protein: CASSQYHGDRVKKETQYF. CDR3 bases: TGTGCCAGCAGCCAATACCATGGGGACAGGGTGAAAAAAGAGACCCAGTACTTC.